This T cell receptor beta chain is drawn from a study of OX40 agonist ivuxolimab in advanced cancers. The CDR3 sequence is 14 residues long. V lost 3 bases and J lost 4, with 12 bases in between. Germline CDR1 reads MDHEN; CDR2 reads SYDVKM. Using immunoSEQ multiplex PCR, the repertoire was profiled, and TCRdb retains in-frame clones only, with some absent. The sample lists about 98,000 clones, roughly 93% occurring once. As concerns this clone: Its antigen is not known.

Autoimmune disease history or systemic immunosuppression disqualified patients. Notes on the study in general: In the expanded peripheral T cells, antigen specificity was never determined.

J is TRBJ1-2 and V is TRBV28, with TRBD1 as a possible D gene (5 bases). Here the sequenced sample was CD4+ or CD8+ T cells sorted from blood, taken in a trial of the OX40 agonist ivuxolimab. The clonotype was recovered from an adult with an advanced solid tumor such as melanoma, head and neck, liver or kidney cancer. CDR3 sequence (DNA): TGTGCCAGCAGTTTTACAGGAGACTTCTATGGCTACACCTTC. Its protein is CASSFTGDFYGYTF.